A single sample is the source of the 19 T cell receptor beta chains below, sequenced in a study of breast tumors, draining lymph nodes, adjacent tissues (dated by TCRdb to 2016 to 2017). Libraries were built with multiplex PCR. TCRdb shows the sequencer as Illumina HiSeq 2000. The public reads were reanalyzed by TCRdb: fastp trimming at Q25, MiXCR alignment, in-frame beta chains only. Identical CDR3 protein sequences are pooled into one entry, listed with their most common genes and DNA. Here the sample has some 110,000 distinct CDR3 sequences; less than 40% occur a single time. In total, the top ten clones hold about 6% of the sample. Lymph node samples were obtained from the axillary draining lymph nodes of breast cancer patients. The sequenced sample consisted of axillary lymph node tissue. The receptors shown here come from a female donor with breast cancer. Some clones in this sample may be carry-over from other donors' samples.

This clonotype was seen at least ten times. The chain uses TRBV5-1 and TRBJ2-3; no clear D gene. The germline V gene encodes CDR1 SGHRS and CDR2 YFSETQ. The V and J ends lost 4 bases and 4 bases respectively, with 22 bases between them. The CDR3 covers 17 residues. The CDR3 bases are TGCGCCAGCAGCGCTCCGATCGAAGACAAGGCTGCAGATACGCAGTATTTT. Its translation is CASSAPIEDKAADTQYF. Filled out from reference TRBV5-1 and TRBJ2-3, the complete variable domain reads KAGVTQTPRYLIKTRGQQVTLSCSPISGHRSVSWYQQTPGQGLQFLFEYFSETQRNKGNFPGRFSGRQFSNSRSEMNVSTLELGDSALYLCASSAPIEDKAADTQYFGPGTRLTVL.

This clonotype appeared many times. The rearrangement uses TRBV13 and TRBJ2-7; 10 bases fit TRBD2. The V gene end was trimmed by 2 bases and the J gene end by 2 bases; junction bases not matched to a gene: 0. The CDR3 spans 14 residues. CDR1 PRHDT and CDR2 FYEKMQ come from the germline V gene (reference sequence). CDR3 sequence: CASSLLAGAYEQYF. In nucleotides, the CDR3 is TGTGCCAGCAGCTTACTAGCGGGGGCCTACGAGCAGTACTTC.

Many counts were recorded for this clonotype. V gene TRBV20-1 combines with J gene TRBJ1-2, with D maybe TRBD1 (6 bases). The CDR3 totals 14 residues. Germline values: CDR1 DFQATT, CDR2 SNEGSKA (reference sequence). V lost 3 bases and J lost 2, with 13 bases in between. Written as DNA, the CDR3 is TGCAGTGCTAGTTTAGGGGGAACAAACTATGGCTACACCTTC. This codes for CSASLGGTNYGYTF.

This clonotype showed up many times. The rearrangement links TRBV4-3 to TRBJ2-5; no firm D call. CDR1 and CDR2 from the germline V gene are LGHNA and YSLEER. V lost 2 bases and J lost 3, with 7 bases in between. The CDR3 runs 13 residues. CDR3 sequence reads: CASSQLEKETQYF. The DNA of the CDR3 is TGCGCCAGCAGCCAACTCGAAAAAGAGACCCAGTACTTC.

This clonotype was counted many times. The rearrangement joins TRBV19 to TRBJ1-2, with TRBD1 matching over 7 bases. V shed 3 bases and J 0 bases; nucleotides not matched to a gene: 4. This CDR3 spans 15 amino acids. Germline V gene lookup returns CDR1 LNHDA and CDR2 SQIVND (reference sequence). The CDR3 protein is CASSIRTGSNYGYTF. DNA for the CDR3: TGTGCCAGTAGTATTAGGACAGGATCTAACTATGGCTACACCTTC. Looking up the rest from reference TRBV19 and TRBJ1-2 gives the full variable domain: DGGITQSPKYLFRKEGQNVTLSCEQNLNHDAMYWYRQDPGQGLRLIYYSQIVNDFQKGDIAEGYSVSREKKESFPLTVTSAQKNPTAFYLCASSIRTGSNYGYTFGSGTRLTVV.

This clonotype was counted at least ten times. The genes are TRBV2 and TRBJ1-3; unclear D gene. The CDR3 extends over 11 amino acids. CDR1 and CDR2 (germline): SNHLY, FYNNEI. Between the trimmed V and J ends, which lost 2 bases and 11 bases, there was a span of 7 bases. The CDR3, as DNA: TGTGCCAGCAGTGAAAACCGCCCCATATATTTT. It encodes CASSENRPIYF.

This clonotype was seen at least ten times. V and J are TRBV11-2 and TRBJ1-6, with 10 bases identical to TRBD1. J gave up 7 bases and V 4 bases, and 13 bases lay outside the gene matches. The CDR3 totals 18 residues. From germline, CDR1 is SGHAT and CDR2 FQNNGV. The CDR3 DNA reads TGTGCCAGCAGCTCGGGACAGGGGCGCCCTGGGGAGAATTCACCCCTCCACTTT. Protein: CASSSGQGRPGENSPLHF.

This clonotype was recorded at least ten times. CDR3 region: CASSSSSYGYTF. The CDR3 DNA reads TGTGCCAGCAGTTCCTCGTCCTATGGCTACACCTTC. The V and J genes are TRBV6-2 or TRBV6-3 and TRBJ1-2; D not certain. Trimming pared 4 bases from V and 4 bases from J, leaving 7 bases between. Looked up from germline, CDR1 is MNHEY and CDR2 is SVGEGT. There are 12 residues in the CDR3.

The chain links TRBV20-1 to TRBJ2-5; 7 bases are shared with TRBD2. The CDR3 is 12 residues long. The trim removed 6 bases at V and 4 bases at J, leaving 5 bases unmatched. Germline lookup yields CDR1 DFQATT and CDR2 SNEGSKA (reference sequence). For the CDR3, the DNA is TGCAGTGCGCCGGGGGGTAGAGAGACCCAGTACTTC. It is translated as CSAPGGRETQYF.

Concerning this clonotype itself: A much larger clone differs by one base, so this may be a read error. This sequence joins TRBV6-4 and TRBJ1-1; no reliable D call. The CDR3 length is 14 residues. The germline CDR1 and CDR2 sequences are MRHNA and SNTAGT. The V end lost 6 bases, the J end lost 6 bases, and 17 bases lay between the germline ends. The chain's CDR3 is CASRANWEAPEAFF. The CDR3 nucleotides are TGTGCCAGCAGAGCGAATTGGGAGGCACCTGAAGCTTTCTTT.

The V and J genes are TRBV11-2 and TRBJ2-7, with D maybe TRBD1 (6 bases). Germline CDR1 SGHAT, CDR2 FQNNGV. Trimming pared 2 bases from V and 5 bases from J, leaving 25 bases between. The CDR3 consists of 18 residues. The DNA for the CDR3 is TGTGCCAGCAGCTTATCACCAGGGGTTCCTAGCCAGACGGACGAGCAGTACTTC. Encoded protein: CASSLSPGVPSQTDEQYF.

With respect to this clonotype: In this CDR3 the conserved last residue, phenylalanine or tryptophan, is missing, so a read error is likely. The chain uses TRBV10-3 and TRBJ1-4, with unresolved D. The CDR3 has 13 amino acids. V was clipped by 8 bases and J by 12 bases, with 19 bases between them. Per germline, CDR1 ENHRY and CDR2 SYGVKD. The CDR3: CAIGGRRSEELFL. The CDR3 region has the DNA TGTGCCATCGGTGGACGCCGCTCAGAGGAACTGTTTCTT.

This clonotype was detected many times. The V call is TRBV27, the J call TRBJ2-7; unclear D gene. V was clipped by 3 bases and J by 4 bases, with 10 bases between them. The germline V gene has CDR1 MNHEY and CDR2 SMNVEV (reference sequence). This CDR3 is 13 amino acids long. CDR3 amino acids: CASSFAGYYEQYF. The CDR3 bases are TGTGCCAGCAGTTTCGCCGGGTATTACGAGCAGTACTTC.

This clonotype was found many times. The chain has TRBV20-1 and TRBJ2-7, with D possibly matching TRBD1 (6 bases). V was trimmed by 5 bases and J by 4 bases, leaving 9 bases between them. Germline assignment: CDR1 DFQATT and CDR2 SNEGSKA (reference sequence). CDR3 length: 11 amino acids. The CDR3 region has the DNA TGCAGTGCTTCGGACAGTTACGAGCAGTACTTC. Protein: CSASDSYEQYF.

The sample holds many counts of this clonotype. The rearrangement joins TRBV7-3 to TRBJ2-2; a possible D gene is TRBD1 (5 bases). Germline V gene lookup returns CDR1 SGHTA and CDR2 FQGTGA. The CDR3 runs to 13 residues. V gave up 6 bases and J gave up 8 bases, with 13 bases separating them. The CDR3 DNA follows: TGTGCCAGCAGTTCAACAGGCTCAGGGGAGCTGTTTTTT. Translation gives CASSSTGSGELFF.

The genes are TRBV28 and TRBJ1-4; D not certain. The CDR3 has 18 residues. Trimming pared 1 base from V and 8 bases from J, leaving 23 bases between. Germline V gene data show CDR1 as MDHEN and CDR2 as SYDVKM. This CDR3 is CASSLFSGLVQMREKLFF. CDR3 nucleotides: TGTGCCAGCAGTTTATTTTCCGGGTTAGTACAAATGCGGGAAAAACTGTTTTTT.

A word on this clonotype: At one end, the junction sequence differs from germline, possibly due to a read error. This chain uses TRBV6-1 with TRBJ2-7; 10 bases match TRBD2. Germline V gives CDR1 MNHNS, CDR2 SASEGT. The CDR3 is 13 residues long. Here the CDR3 reads CASSLAGAYEQCF. CDR3 DNA sequence: TGTGCCAGCAGTCTAGCGGGAGCCTACGAGCAGTGCTTC.

The sample holds many counts of this clonotype. A much bigger clone sits one base away, suggesting this may be a read error. The genes are TRBV20-1 and TRBJ2-7; 7 nucleotides agree with TRBD1. The V segment lost 6 bases and the J segment 5 bases; nucleotides outside the gene matches: 19. This CDR3 is 16 amino acids long. CDR1 is DFQATT, CDR2 SNEGSKA, per germline (reference sequence). In DNA form, the CDR3 reads TGCAGTGCCCCTCCGGTAGGGGGCGTCCCTGGCCACGAGCAGTACTTC. As protein: CSAPPVGGVPGHEQYF.

This clonotype occurred many times. The rearrangement joins TRBV12-3 or TRBV12-4 to TRBJ1-1; tentatively, D is TRBD1 (5 bases). V was cut by 4 bases and J by 5 bases, with 11 bases left in between. The CDR3 is made up of 13 amino acids. Here the CDR3 reads CASSWGLRTEAFF. CDR3 sequence (DNA): TGTGCCAGCAGTTGGGGACTGAGGACTGAAGCTTTCTTT.